This T cell receptor (beta chain) was recorded in a study of graft-versus-host responses after intestinal transplantation. The assay was immunoSEQ multiplex PCR, and TCRdb's table has in-frame clones only and misses some. The repertoire holds about 100,000 clones, with roughly 84% as singletons. The length of the CDR3 is 13 residues. Trimming removed 1 base at V and 4 bases at J, with 6 bases between. Germline V gene lookup returns CDR1 SGHTA and CDR2 FQGTGA. About this clone itself: The antigen remains undetermined.

The clonotype originates from a human donor who received an intestinal transplant. Specimen: unstimulated CD4+ T cells sorted from spleen or lymph node cells, collected before intestinal transplant. The chain couples TRBV7-3 to TRBJ2-3, with D perhaps TRBD2 (5 bases). The CDR3 region is CASSLMEADTQYF. The CDR3 DNA reads TGTGCCAGCAGCTTAATGGAGGCAGATACGCAGTATTTT.